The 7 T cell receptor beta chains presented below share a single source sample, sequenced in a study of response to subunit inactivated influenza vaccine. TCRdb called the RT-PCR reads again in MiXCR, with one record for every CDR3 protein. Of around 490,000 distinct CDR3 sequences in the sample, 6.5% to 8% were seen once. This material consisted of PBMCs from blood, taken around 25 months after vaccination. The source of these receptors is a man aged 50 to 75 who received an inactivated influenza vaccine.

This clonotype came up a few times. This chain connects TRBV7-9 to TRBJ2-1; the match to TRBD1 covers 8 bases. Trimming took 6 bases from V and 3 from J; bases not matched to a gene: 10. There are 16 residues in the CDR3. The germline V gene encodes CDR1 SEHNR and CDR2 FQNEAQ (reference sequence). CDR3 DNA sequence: TGTGCCAGCAGACCAGGACAGGGCGTTAACTACAATGAGCAGTTCTTC. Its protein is CASRPGQGVNYNEQFF. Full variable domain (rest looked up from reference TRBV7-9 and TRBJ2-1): DTGVSQNPRHKITKRGQNVTFRCDPISEHNRLYWYRQTLGQGPEFLTYFQNEAQLEKSRLLSDRFSAERPKGSFSTLEIQRTEQGDSAMYLCASRPGQGVNYNEQFFGPGTRLTVL.

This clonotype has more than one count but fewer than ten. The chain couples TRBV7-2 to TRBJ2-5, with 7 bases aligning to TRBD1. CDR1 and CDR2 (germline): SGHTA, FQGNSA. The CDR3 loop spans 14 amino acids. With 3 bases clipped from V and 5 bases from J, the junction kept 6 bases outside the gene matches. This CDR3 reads CASSFTTGQETQYF. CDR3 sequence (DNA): TGTGCCAGCAGCTTTACGACAGGGCAGGAGACCCAGTACTTC.

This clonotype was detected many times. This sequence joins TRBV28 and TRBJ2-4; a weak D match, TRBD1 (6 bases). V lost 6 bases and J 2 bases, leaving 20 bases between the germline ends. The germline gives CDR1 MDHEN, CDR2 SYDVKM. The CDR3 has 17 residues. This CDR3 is CASSPRGLGAPKNIQYF. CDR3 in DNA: TGTGCCAGCAGCCCTCGCGGTTTGGGGGCGCCCAAAAACATTCAGTACTTC.

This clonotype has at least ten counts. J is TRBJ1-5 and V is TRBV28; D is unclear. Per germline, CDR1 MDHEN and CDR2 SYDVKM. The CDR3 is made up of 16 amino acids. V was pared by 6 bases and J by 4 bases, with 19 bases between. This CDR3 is CASSSPEEASNQPQHF. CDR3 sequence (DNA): TGTGCCAGCAGCTCCCCAGAGGAGGCATCTAATCAGCCCCAGCATTTT.

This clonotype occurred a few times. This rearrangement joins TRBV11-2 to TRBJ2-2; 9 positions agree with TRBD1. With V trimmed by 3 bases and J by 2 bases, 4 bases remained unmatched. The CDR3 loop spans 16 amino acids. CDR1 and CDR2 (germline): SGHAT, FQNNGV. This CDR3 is CASSFRGQGNTGELFF. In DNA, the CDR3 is TGTGCCAGCAGCTTTCGGGGACAGGGAAACACCGGGGAGCTGTTTTTT. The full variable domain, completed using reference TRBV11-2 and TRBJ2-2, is EAGVAQSPRYKIIEKRQSVAFWCNPISGHATLYWYQQILGQGPKLLIQFQNNGVVDDSQLPKDRFSAERLKGVDSTLKIQPAKLEDSAVYLCASSFRGQGNTGELFFGEGSRLTVL.

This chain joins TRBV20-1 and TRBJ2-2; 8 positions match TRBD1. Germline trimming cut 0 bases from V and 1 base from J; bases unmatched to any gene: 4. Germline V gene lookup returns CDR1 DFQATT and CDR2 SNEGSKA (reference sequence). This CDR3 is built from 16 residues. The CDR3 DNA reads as TGCAGTGCTAGAGATCCCGGGACAGGGAACACCGGGGAGCTGTTTTTT. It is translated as CSARDPGTGNTGELFF.

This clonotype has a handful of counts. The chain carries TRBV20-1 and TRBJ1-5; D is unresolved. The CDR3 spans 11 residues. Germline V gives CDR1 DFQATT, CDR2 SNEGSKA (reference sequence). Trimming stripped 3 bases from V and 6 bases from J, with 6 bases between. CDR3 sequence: CSASDGQPQHF. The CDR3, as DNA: TGCAGTGCTAGTGACGGTCAGCCCCAGCATTTT.